A single sample is the source of the 15 T cell receptor beta chains below, sequenced in a study of cytomegalovirus exposure and HLA in healthy donors (dated by TCRdb to about 2017). The library was produced with the immunoSEQ multiplex PCR assay. The multiplex PCR relied on a mix of 60 forward primers for TCR Vbeta segments and 13 reverse primers for TCR Jbeta segments. The table comes from immuneACCESS by way of TCRdb, which keeps in-frame sequences with V and J called. Part of the clones is missing from these tables; in studies checked, under half for an unresolved V gene and the rest for unknown reasons. This sample holds about 130,000 clones; approximately 82% were observed only once. The top ten hold 2% to 3% of the sample. Material for sequencing was PBMCs. The origin of the receptors is a man between 50 and 59 years old in good health and CMV-seronegative.

This sequence joins TRBV5-1 and TRBJ2-1; 10 bases are shared with TRBD1. Looked up from germline, CDR1 is SGHRS and CDR2 is YFSETQ. The CDR3 runs to 15 residues. The V and J ends lost 5 bases and 4 bases, in that order; junction bases with no gene match: 6. CDR3 DNA: TGCGCCAGCAGTCGGACAGGGGGAACATACAATGAGCAGTTCTTC. It specifies CASSRTGGTYNEQFF.

The gene calls are TRBV5-4 and TRBJ2-7; no reliable D call. The CDR3 contains 14 residues. Germline assignment: CDR1 SGHNT and CDR2 YYREEE (reference sequence). V was pared by 2 bases and J by 4 bases, with 13 bases between. The CDR3 DNA reads as TGTGCCAGCAGCTTCCGAGGAACGAGTTACGAGCAGTACTTC. It codes for CASSFRGTSYEQYF.

This clone was detected once. V usage is TRBV4-3 and J usage is TRBJ1-4; 9 bases align to TRBD1. Germline assignment: CDR1 LGHNA and CDR2 YSLEER. The CDR3 is made up of 16 amino acids. Germline trimming cut 3 bases from V and 7 bases from J; bases unmatched to any gene: 9. As DNA, the CDR3 is TGCGCCAGCAGCCAGGATACAGGGGGCGGAGGTGAAAAACTGTTTTTT. This translates into CASSQDTGGGGEKLFF.

V gene TRBV7-3 combines with J gene TRBJ2-3; weak D call: TRBD2 (5 bases). The V gene's germline CDR1 is SGHTA and CDR2 FQGTGA. The V end was cut by 2 bases, the J end by 1 base, with 7 bases between. The CDR3 length is 14 residues. The CDR3 coding sequence is TGTGCCAGCAGCTTATCCGGGGGCACAGATACGCAGTATTTT. This encodes CASSLSGGTDTQYF.

The chain carries TRBV6-5 and TRBJ2-1; 8 bases agree with TRBD2. Germline CDR1 and CDR2: MNHEY and SVGAGI. The CDR3 sequence is 15 residues long. V was pared by 2 bases and J by 4 bases, with 4 bases of the junction left unmatched. CDR3 residues: CASSYTGGIYNEQFF. CDR3 nucleotides: TGTGCCAGCAGTTACACGGGGGGGATTTACAATGAGCAGTTCTTC.

The chain combines TRBV30 with TRBJ2-5; D perhaps matches TRBD1 (6 bases). Germline assignment: CDR1 GTSNPN and CDR2 SVGIG (reference sequence). Trimming removed 2 bases at V and 5 bases at J, with 15 bases between. The CDR3 is 14 amino acids. CDR3 sequence reads: CAWSTRRGGETQYF. In nucleotides, the CDR3 is TGTGCCTGGAGTACGCGCAGGGGCGGGGAGACCCAGTACTTC.

This chain links TRBV6-5 with TRBJ2-2; D perhaps matches TRBD1 (6 bases). The CDR3 extends over 14 amino acids. V was clipped by 3 bases and J by 7 bases, with 12 bases between them. The V gene's germline CDR1 is MNHEY and CDR2 SVGAGI. The DNA of the CDR3 is TGTGCCAGCAGTTATGGGGGCTATGGCGGGGAGCTGTTTTTT. As protein: CASSYGGYGGELFF.

The chain joins TRBV10-3 to TRBJ1-2; the D gene is possibly TRBD1 (5 bases). The V end lost 10 bases, the J end lost 8 bases, and 11 bases lay between the germline ends. Germline V CDR1 and CDR2: ENHRY, SYGVKD. The CDR3 extends over 10 amino acids. Here the CDR3 DNA reads TGTGCCACCCTAGGGGAAGGCTACACCTTC. This encodes CATLGEGYTF.

The chain is built from TRBV12-5 and TRBJ2-3, with a weak D call TRBD2 (6 bases). This CDR3 contains 13 residues. The ends were cut back, 5 bases at V and 1 base at J, with 7 bases in the middle. Germline V gives CDR1 LGHNT, CDR2 FRNRAP. The DNA for the CDR3 is TGTGCTAGTGGTGCTAGCGGCACAGATACGCAGTATTTT. Translating gives CASGASGTDTQYF.

The chain employs TRBV10-3 and TRBJ2-5, with D tentatively TRBD2 (5 bases). In germline, CDR1 is ENHRY, CDR2 SYGVKD. Trimming cost V 0 bases and J 2 bases, with 7 bases left between them. This CDR3 is built from 14 residues. The CDR3 DNA reads TGTGCCATCAGTGAGTCGGGAGAACAAGAGACCCAGTACTTC. It specifies CAISESGEQETQYF.

This clone was counted only a few times. The chain links TRBV9 to TRBJ1-1; 11 bases are a match to TRBD1. The V gene's germline CDR1 is SGDLS and CDR2 YYNGEE. V was pared by 0 bases and J by 11 bases, with 6 bases of the junction left unmatched. The CDR3 is 14 amino acids. CDR3 sequence reads: CASSVARTGGGAFF. The CDR3 bases are TGTGCCAGCAGCGTAGCCCGGACAGGGGGCGGGGCTTTCTTT.

V and J are TRBV11-2 and TRBJ2-5; 9 bases line up with TRBD2. The CDR3 extends over 15 amino acids. J gave up 5 bases and V 2 bases, and 6 bases lay outside the gene matches. Germline V CDR1 and CDR2: SGHAT, FQNNGV. CDR3 nucleotide sequence: TGTGCCAGCAGCTTATGGGCGGGGGGGCAGGAGACCCAGTACTTC. Its translation is CASSLWAGGQETQYF.

V gene TRBV6-6 combines with J gene TRBJ2-7, with TRBD1 matching over 7 bases. Germline V gene lookup returns CDR1 MNHNY and CDR2 SVGAGI (reference sequence). This CDR3 is 14 amino acids long. With 6 bases clipped from V and 6 bases from J, the junction kept 11 bases outside the gene matches. CDR3 sequence (DNA): TGTGCCAGCAGAAAACAGGGACAGCCGGGCGAGCAGTACTTC. This sequence encodes CASRKQGQPGEQYF.

The chain combines TRBV2 with TRBJ2-7, with 11 bases fitting TRBD2. The V gene's germline CDR1 is SNHLY and CDR2 FYNNEI. The CDR3 contains 14 residues. The J segment lost 3 bases and the V segment lost 5 bases, leaving 3 bases of the junction unmatched. In DNA, the CDR3 is TGTGCCAGCAGTACCGGGACTAGCGGCTACGAGCAGTACTTC. Protein product: CASSTGTSGYEQYF.

The chain has TRBV6-5 and TRBJ2-3; tentative D call: TRBD1 (5 bases). The length of the CDR3 is 13 residues. The germline V gene has CDR1 MNHEY and CDR2 SVGAGI. V was cut by 6 bases and J by 10 bases, with 17 bases left in between. The CDR3 is CASRPTAVGPQYF. CDR3 nucleotide sequence: TGTGCCAGCAGGCCAACGGCGGTGGGGCCGCAGTATTTT.